The subject of this entry is one T cell receptor (beta chain). Original methodology: How many nucleated cells were present was estimated from reference gene primer amplification. Some clones are missing from TCRdb's copy, which holds only in-frame ones; the method was immunoSEQ multiplex PCR. V, J and clone size are those of that table, while D and trimming were read from the DNA. The sample has around 97,000 clones; less than 90% are singletons. This sample was taken from a study of blood T cell repertoires in COVID-19. Across the study: Both acute and convalescent COVID-19 samples were obtained from the United States, Italy and Spain. T cells, B-cell-depleted T cells, or PBMCs provided the cDNA or gDNA that served as material.

This CDR3 has 15 amino acids. Per germline, CDR1 SNHLY and CDR2 FYNNEI. Trimming left V 6 bases short and J 4 bases short, with 15 bases between. The rearrangement joins TRBV2 to TRBJ2-2; weak D call: TRBD2 (6 bases). Input material: peripheral blood. The clonotype was recovered from a human donor in a cohort sampled during active COVID-19. The chain's CDR3 is CASSPPPRGTGELFF. CDR3 bases: TGTGCCAGCAGCCCTCCCCCGCGGGGCACCGGGGAGCTGTTTTTT.